In its sample, the clone carrying this TCR beta chain was seen a few times. TCRdb re-called the RT-PCR reads with MiXCR, one entry per CDR3 protein. There are a few hundred thousand distinct CDR3 sequences in the sample; 35% to 45% occur only once, and roughly 10% lies in the top ten. The data derive from a study of patients and donors after allogeneic stem cell transplantation. The V gene's germline CDR1 is MNHEY and CDR2 SVGAGI. The CDR3 contains 15 residues. The ends were cut back, 5 bases at V and 8 bases at J, with 18 bases in the middle. The receptor's source is a human donor who was either an allogeneic HSCT recipient or a stem cell or donor lymphocyte infusion donor (not recorded which). It is not recorded whose cells these are; they may come from a transplant donor. Sequencing input: blood, either unsorted or a sorted T cell fraction (not recorded which). The chain links TRBV6-5 to TRBJ1-4; possibly TRBD1 for D (5 bases). The CDR3 here is CASSITGRKSEKLFF. In DNA, the CDR3 is TGTGCCAGCAGTATTACGGGACGGAAGAGCGAAAAACTGTTTTTT.